The next 14 T cell receptor beta chains were all read from a single sample in a study of immune evolution from preneoplasia to lung adenocarcinoma. Generated by immunoSEQ multiplex PCR, the TCRdb table keeps only in-frame clones and is missing some. The table records more than 10,000 clones, roughly 80% of them present only once. Specimen: FFPE normal lung tissue adjacent to the tumor. The receptors were sampled from a person aged 55 to 69 with lung adenocarcinoma. Some clones in this sample may be carry-over from other donors' samples.

The V gene is TRBV30, the J gene TRBJ2-7; D may be TRBD2 (5 bases). The CDR3 consists of 11 residues. V lost 0 bases and J lost 6, with 6 bases in between. Germline CDR1 GTSNPN, CDR2 SVGIG (reference sequence). DNA for the CDR3: TGTGCCTGGAGTGTAGGAGGCGAGCAGTACTTC. Translated, it gives CAWSVGGEQYF.

The chain couples TRBV4-2 to TRBJ2-2; 8 bases agree with TRBD2. This CDR3 spans 18 amino acids. Trimming at V came to 3 bases and at J to 5 bases, leaving 14 bases not matched to a gene. Germline CDR1 reads LGHNA; CDR2 reads YNFKEQ. For the CDR3, the DNA is TGTGCCAGCAGCCAGTACCTTCGGGAGGGCGTACCAACCGGGGAGCTGTTTTTT. Encoded protein: CASSQYLREGVPTGELFF.

This clone was detected only once. The gene calls are TRBV7-2 and TRBJ2-1, with 7 bases that match TRBD2. Germline assignment: CDR1 SGHTA and CDR2 FQGNSA. The CDR3 extends over 13 amino acids. V shed 5 bases, J shed 7 bases, and the junction held 5 bases outside the gene matches. In nucleotides, the CDR3 is TGTGCCAGCAGCAATCGGCGGGGGAATGAGCAGTTCTTC. As protein: CASSNRRGNEQFF. The full variable domain, its missing parts supplied by reference TRBV7-2 and TRBJ2-1, is GAGVSQSPSNKVTEKGKDVELRCDPISGHTALYWYRQSLGQGLEFLIYFQGNSAPDKSGLPSDRFSAERTGGSVSTLTIQRTQQEDSAVYLCASSNRRGNEQFFGPGTRLTVL.

The chain is built from TRBV5-1 and TRBJ1-1, with 12 bases lining up with TRBD1. CDR3 length equals 17 residues. V gave up 0 bases and J gave up 10 bases; unmatched junction bases: 13. Germline CDR1 is SGHRS and CDR2 is YFSETQ. In DNA, the CDR3 is TGCGCCAGCAGCTTGGCGCTTGATGGGACAGGGGGCACCGGAGCTTTCTTT. Its translation: CASSLALDGTGGTGAFF.

The rearrangement uses TRBV28 and TRBJ2-3; TRBD2 matches 8 bases. The CDR3 covers 14 residues. V lost 6 bases and J lost 2; bases outside the gene matches: 4. The germline V gene encodes CDR1 MDHEN and CDR2 SYDVKM. The chain's CDR3 is CASRAGGVTDTQYF. The CDR3, as DNA: TGTGCCAGCAGGGCCGGGGGGGTCACAGATACGCAGTATTTT.

This clone has just one count. This chain uses TRBV7-9 with TRBJ2-1; D is possibly TRBD2 (5 bases). Deletions cut 0 bases from V and 7 bases from J, with 13 bases between. Germline V gene sequence: CDR1 SEHNR, CDR2 FQNEAQ (reference sequence). CDR3 length: 15 residues. The CDR3: CASSLAGVIGNEQFF. The CDR3 region has the DNA TGTGCCAGCAGCTTAGCGGGAGTGATTGGGAATGAGCAGTTCTTC. The entire variable domain, with the rest obtained from reference TRBV7-9 and TRBJ2-1, is as follows: DTGVSQNPRHKITKRGQNVTFRCDPISEHNRLYWYRQTLGQGPEFLTYFQNEAQLEKSRLLSDRFSAERPKGSFSTLEIQRTEQGDSAMYLCASSLAGVIGNEQFFGPGTRLTVL.

This clone was seen a handful of times. The CDR3 loop reads CASSSHWEQYF. The CDR3 DNA reads TGTGCCAGCAGTTCCCATTGGGAGCAGTACTTC. The chain uses TRBV28 and TRBJ2-7, with D hard to call. This CDR3 is 11 amino acids long. The germline gives CDR1 MDHEN, CDR2 SYDVKM. Trimming removed 4 bases at V and 7 bases at J, with 8 bases between.

This rearrangement joins TRBV2 to TRBJ2-5; 8 bases fit TRBD2. The germline CDR1 and CDR2 sequences are SNHLY and FYNNEI. The CDR3 totals 15 residues. Unmatched junction bases numbered 6, after V lost 6 bases and J lost 0 bases. The CDR3 here is CASSSLTSDQETQYF. The CDR3 DNA reads as TGTGCCAGCAGCAGCCTGACTAGCGACCAAGAGACCCAGTACTTC. The full variable domain, with the rest looked up from reference TRBV2 and TRBJ2-5, is EPEVTQTPSHQVTQMGQEVILRCVPISNHLYFYWYRQILGQKVEFLVSFYNNEISEKSEIFDDQFSVERPDGSNFTLKIRSTKLEDSAMYFCASSSLTSDQETQYFGPGTRLLVL.

This chain links TRBV5-1 with TRBJ2-5, with TRBD2 matching 13 bases. CDR1 SGHRS and CDR2 YFSETQ come from the germline V gene. This CDR3 region has 15 residues. The J segment lost 5 bases and the V segment lost 4 bases, leaving 5 bases of the junction unmatched. The CDR3 loop is CASSGGLAGVETQYF. The CDR3 DNA sequence: TGCGCCAGCAGCGGAGGACTAGCGGGAGTTGAGACCCAGTACTTC.

This clone is labeled as medium-sized. The rearrangement links TRBV7-8 to TRBJ1-1; D unclear. CDR1 SGHVS and CDR2 FQNEAQ come from the germline V gene. CDR3 size: 13 residues. V was trimmed by 4 bases and J by 3 bases, leaving 9 bases between them. DNA of the CDR3: TGTGCCAGCAGCTACGGACGGTACACTGAAGCTTTCTTT. Translating gives CASSYGRYTEAFF.

This chain joins TRBV7-2 and TRBJ1-2; D is unclear. The V end was cut by 5 bases, the J end by 0 bases, with 7 bases between. The CDR3 consists of 13 residues. Germline values: CDR1 SGHTA, CDR2 FQGNSA. CDR3 in DNA: TGTGCCAGCAGCCCGACGACTAACTATGGCTACACCTTC. Translated, it gives CASSPTTNYGYTF.

The V gene is TRBV25-1, the J gene TRBJ1-4, with D possibly matching TRBD1 (5 bases). Per the germline V gene, CDR1 is MGHDK and CDR2 is SYGVNS. The V end was cut by 4 bases, the J end by 2 bases, with 14 bases between. The CDR3 is 16 amino acids. The CDR3 sequence is CASSGSWGLTNEKLFF. Here the CDR3 DNA reads TGTGCCAGCAGTGGGTCATGGGGACTGACTAATGAAAAACTGTTTTTT.

There are a few counts of this clone. This chain links TRBV10-3 with TRBJ2-1; 10 bases map to TRBD2. The ends lost 7 bases at V and 5 bases at J; junction bases unmatched: 5. The CDR3 covers 14 residues. Germline V lookup: CDR1 ENHRY, CDR2 SYGVKD. Here the CDR3 DNA reads TGTGCCATCAAGGGGACTAGCGCCAACAATGAGCAGTTCTTC. It translates to CAIKGTSANNEQFF.

The V and J genes are TRBV6-6 and TRBJ2-1; 7 positions agree with TRBD1. V gave up 10 bases and J gave up 5 bases; unmatched junction bases: 11. The CDR3 is 14 residues long. Germline V gene sequence: CDR1 MNHNY, CDR2 SVGAGI (reference sequence). CDR3 amino acids: CATKPGQTNNEQFF. CDR3 DNA: TGTGCCACCAAGCCGGGACAGACTAACAATGAGCAGTTCTTC.